Given below is one T cell receptor (beta chain) in context. In the authors' methods: Amplification of reference gene primers provided the estimated nucleated cell counts. Sequenced by immunoSEQ multiplex PCR; TCRdb stores in-frame clones only, minus some. V and J calls and clone size are as listed in that table; D and trimming were resolved from the DNA. The repertoire holds around 260,000 clones, with over 80% as singletons. This sample was taken from a study of blood T cell repertoires in COVID-19. Turning to the study itself: Samples of COVID-19 (acute and convalescent) were obtained from the United States, Italy and Spain. The analysed material was cDNA or gDNA that came from T cells, B-cell-depleted T cells, or PBMCs.

This CDR3 comprises 17 residues. Germline V gene sequence: CDR1 MNHNS, CDR2 SASEGT. Deletions cut 1 base from V and 7 bases from J, with 20 bases between. The TCR sequence derives from a woman aged 40 to 55 who had recovered from COVID-19. This chain uses TRBV6-1 with TRBJ1-5; TRBD1 is a possible D gene (5 bases). Sequenced input: peripheral blood. CDR3 protein: CASSEVGGARSGQPQHF. CDR3 nucleotide sequence: TGTGCCAGCAGTGAAGTAGGTGGGGCCCGGTCAGGACAGCCCCAGCATTTT.